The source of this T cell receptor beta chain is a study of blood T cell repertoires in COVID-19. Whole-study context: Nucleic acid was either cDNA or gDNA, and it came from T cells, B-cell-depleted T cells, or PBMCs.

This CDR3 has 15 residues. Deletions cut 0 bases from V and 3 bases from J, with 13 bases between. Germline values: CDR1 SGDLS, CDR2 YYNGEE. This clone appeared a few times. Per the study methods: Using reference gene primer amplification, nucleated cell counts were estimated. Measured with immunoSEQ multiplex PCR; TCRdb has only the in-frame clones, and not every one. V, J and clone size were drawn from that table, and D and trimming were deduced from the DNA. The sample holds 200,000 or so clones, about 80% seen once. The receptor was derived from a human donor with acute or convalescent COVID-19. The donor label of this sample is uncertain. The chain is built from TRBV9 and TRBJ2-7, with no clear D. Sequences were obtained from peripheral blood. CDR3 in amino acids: CASSVAAGTNYEQYF. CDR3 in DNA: TGTGCCAGCAGCGTAGCGGCAGGAACCAACTACGAGCAGTACTTC.